The subject of this entry is one T cell receptor beta chain. No antigen is known for it. The entry originates in a study of graft-versus-host responses after intestinal transplantation. Study at large: All recipients were given anti-thymocyte globulin induction, and tacrolimus and steroids were then administered for three to four years. Study-wide results and limits: Early post-transplant HvG declines were associated with peak circulating GvH clone levels. The marrow of recipients harbored GvH clones, and ileum or blood showed some of them first. Allograft graft-versus-host to host-versus-graft clonal ratios ran high in patients with graft-donor T cell macrochimerism.

Method: immunoSEQ multiplex PCR; TCRdb's copy keeps in-frame clones and lacks some. The sample holds more than 95,000 clones, approximately 93% seen once. The sequence came from a human donor who received an intestinal transplant. The specimen was unstimulated CD8+ T cells sorted from spleen or lymph node cells, collected before intestinal transplant.

CDR3 sequence: CASDFTTANTEAFF. The CDR3 DNA sequence: TGCGCCAGCGATTTTACCACAGCGAACACTGAAGCTTTCTTT. The rearrangement links TRBV4-1 to TRBJ1-1; D gene uncertain. The CDR3 has 14 amino acids. V lost 8 bases, J lost 1 base, and 14 bases lay in between. Germline assignment: CDR1 MGHRA and CDR2 YSYEKL.